The source of this T cell receptor (beta chain) is a study of cytomegalovirus exposure and HLA in healthy donors. CDR3 size: 16 residues. With 2 bases removed from V and 3 bases from J, the gap between germline ends came to 17 bases. CDR1 and CDR2 from the germline V gene are SNHLY and FYNNEI. The PCR used 60 Vbeta and 13 Jbeta primers. Sequenced by immunoSEQ multiplex PCR; TCRdb stores in-frame clones only, minus some. Of about 85,000 clones in the sample, 65% to 75% were seen once. All donors participated as healthy donors of bone marrow. The sequence derives from a man aged 30-40 years in good health and CMV-seronegative. Sequenced material: PBMCs. The J gene is TRBJ2-7, the V gene TRBV2, with D possibly being TRBD1 (6 bases). The chain's CDR3 is CASSELEVQGLYEQYF. CDR3 coding DNA: TGTGCCAGCAGTGAACTCGAGGTTCAGGGGCTCTACGAGCAGTACTTC.